The rows below give T cell receptor beta chains drawn from one sample of a study of early T cells in non-severe SARS-CoV-2 infection. TCRdb reprocessed the 5' RACE reads via MiXCR and lists one record per CDR3 protein. This sample has fewer than 65,000 distinct CDR3 sequences, with roughly 7.8% found just once. This sample comprised whole blood, obtained at baseline. These receptor sequences come from an adult who was a healthcare worker with PCR-confirmed SARS-CoV-2 infection or an uninfected control (not recorded which). Both conserved end residues are part of each CDR3. Fields, in order: clone size, V gene, J gene, D gene, CDR3 DNA, CDR3 protein. A D gene is named only where the DNA matches it firmly. Clone size appears in some rows only: once, few, many, or a class for an expanded clone.

many	TRBV5-6	TRBJ2-3	TRBD2	TGTGCCAGCAGCGTTAGCGGGGCGGTTGATACGCAGTATTTT	CASSVSGAVDTQYF
few	TRBV4-3	TRBJ1-6	.	TGCGCCAGCAGCCAAGATTGGGTCAGTCAAAATTCACCCCTCCACTTT	CASSQDWVSQNSPLHF
.	TRBV6-2/TRBV6-3	TRBJ1-5	.	TGTGCCAGCAGTTTTGGCAGCCTTCAGCCCCAGCATTTT	CASSFGSLQPQHF
many	TRBV14	TRBJ2-3	TRBD2	TGTGCCAGCAGCCAAGACATTTTTAGCGGGAGCACAGATACGCAGTATTTT	CASSQDIFSGSTDTQYF
few	TRBV19	TRBJ1-5	TRBD1	TGTGCCAGTAGTGACAGGGAGGGACAGCCCCAGCATTTT	CASSDREGQPQHF
few	TRBV6-5	TRBJ2-2	.	TGTGCCAGCAGTTACTCATACCTGGTGGGCAAAACCGGGGAGCTGTTTTTT	CASSYSYLVGKTGELFF
many	TRBV2	TRBJ2-1	.	TGTGCCAGCAGAGTGTTGAGCGCCGGCTCCTACAATGAGCAGTTCTTC	CASRVLSAGSYNEQFF
few	TRBV18	TRBJ2-2	.	TGTGCCAGCTCACCTAGTGTGGAGAACACCGGGGAGCTGTTTTTT	CASSPSVENTGELFF
.	TRBV20-1	TRBJ1-5	.	TGCAGTATGGCCGGGGAAAGGGCCCAGCATTTT	CSMAGERAQHF
.	TRBV6-1	TRBJ2-3	TRBD2	TGTGCCAGCAGTGAACTAGCGGGAAGCACAGATACGCAGTATTTT	CASSELAGSTDTQYF
.	TRBV6-5	TRBJ2-4	.	TGTGCCAGCAGTTACTCGGGGACCCCACAAGACATTCAGTACTTC	CASSYSGTPQDIQYF
many	TRBV4-1	TRBJ2-5	TRBD2	TGCGCCAGCAGCCAAGCCCCTAGCGGTTACGAGACCCAGTACTTC	CASSQAPSGYETQYF
.	TRBV28	TRBJ1-2	.	TGTGCCAGCCGAGGGTATTTTTGGCCCGCTAACTATGGCTACACCTTC	CASRGYFWPANYGYTF